This note documents a single TCR beta chain sequence. The CDR3 totals 16 residues. The ends were cut back, 6 bases at V and 3 bases at J, with 20 bases in the middle. In germline, CDR1 is MNHNS, CDR2 SASEGT. Calling Graves' hyperthyroidism stable meant ophthalmopathy did not progress within 18 months. The data stem from a study of T cells in Graves' hyperthyroidism and ophthalmopathy. Amplification yielded TCR beta CDR3 regions, with RNA transcripts as the source. The HTBI primer set was used in a first-round RT-PCR of the TCR CDR3. TCRdb used MiXCR to reprocess the multiplex PCR reads, holding one entry per CDR3 protein. The sample consists of about 680,000 distinct CDR3 sequences, 35% of them appearing once.

The sample comprised blood. This sequence joins TRBV6-1 and TRBJ2-5; D is ambiguous. The TCR comes from a middle-aged woman with Graves' hyperthyroidism. DNA for the CDR3: TGTGCCAGCAGCAGCCCTCCCGGGCTAACCAAAGAGACCCAGTACTTC. Amino acids: CASSSPPGLTKETQYF.